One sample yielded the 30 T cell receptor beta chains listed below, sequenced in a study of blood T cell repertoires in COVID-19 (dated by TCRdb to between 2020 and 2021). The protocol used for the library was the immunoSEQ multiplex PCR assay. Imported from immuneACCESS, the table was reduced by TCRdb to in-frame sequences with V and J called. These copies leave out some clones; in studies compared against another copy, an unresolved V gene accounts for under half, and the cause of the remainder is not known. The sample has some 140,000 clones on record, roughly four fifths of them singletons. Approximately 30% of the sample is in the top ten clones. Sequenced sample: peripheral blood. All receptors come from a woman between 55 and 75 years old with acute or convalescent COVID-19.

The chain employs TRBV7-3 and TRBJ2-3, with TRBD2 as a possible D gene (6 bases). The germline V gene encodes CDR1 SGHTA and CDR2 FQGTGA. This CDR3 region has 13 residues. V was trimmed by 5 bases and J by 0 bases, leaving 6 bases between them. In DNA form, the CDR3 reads TGTGCCAGCAGCGGGACTAGCACAGATACGCAGTATTTT. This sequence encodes CASSGTSTDTQYF.

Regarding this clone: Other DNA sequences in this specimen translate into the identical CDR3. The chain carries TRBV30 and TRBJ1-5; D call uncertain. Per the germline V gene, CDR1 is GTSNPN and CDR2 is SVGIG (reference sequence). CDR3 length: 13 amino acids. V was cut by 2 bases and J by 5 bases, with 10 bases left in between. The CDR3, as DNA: TGTGCCTGGAGTTTAACCGGGGATCAGCCCCAGCATTTT. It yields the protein CAWSLTGDQPQHF.

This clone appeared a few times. Here the CDR3 DNA reads TGTGCCAGCATCACTACAGGGAATTCACCCCTCCACTTT. Protein product: CASITTGNSPLHF. The chain joins TRBV6-5 to TRBJ1-6, with a tentative D call TRBD1 (6 bases). From germline, CDR1 is MNHEY and CDR2 SVGAGI. The CDR3 is 13 residues long. V lost 7 bases and J lost 7, with 11 bases in between.

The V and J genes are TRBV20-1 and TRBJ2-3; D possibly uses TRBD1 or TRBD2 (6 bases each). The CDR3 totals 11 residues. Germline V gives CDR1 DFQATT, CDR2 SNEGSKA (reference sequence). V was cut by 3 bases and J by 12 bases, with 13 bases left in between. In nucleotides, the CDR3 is TGCAGTGCTAGTGGGGGGCGGTTTCAGTATTTT. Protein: CSASGGRFQYF.

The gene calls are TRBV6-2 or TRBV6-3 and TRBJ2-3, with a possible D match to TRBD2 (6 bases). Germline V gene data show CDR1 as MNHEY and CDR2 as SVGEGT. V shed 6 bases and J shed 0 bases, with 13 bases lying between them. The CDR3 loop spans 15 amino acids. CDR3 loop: CASSSVAGSTDTQYF. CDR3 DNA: TGTGCCAGCAGCTCCGTGGCGGGGAGCACAGATACGCAGTATTTT.

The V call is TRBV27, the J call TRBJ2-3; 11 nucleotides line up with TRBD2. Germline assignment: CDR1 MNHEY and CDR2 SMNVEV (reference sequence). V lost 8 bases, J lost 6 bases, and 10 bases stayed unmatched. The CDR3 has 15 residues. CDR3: CASSTSGVLSDTQYF. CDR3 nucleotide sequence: TGTGCCAGCTCGACTAGCGGGGTTCTATCGGATACGCAGTATTTT.

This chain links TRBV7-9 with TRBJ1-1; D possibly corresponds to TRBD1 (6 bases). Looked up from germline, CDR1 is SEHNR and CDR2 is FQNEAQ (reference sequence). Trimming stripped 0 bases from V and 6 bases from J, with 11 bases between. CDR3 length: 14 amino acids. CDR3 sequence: CASSLAQGWPEAFF. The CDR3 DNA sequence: TGTGCCAGCAGCTTAGCACAGGGCTGGCCTGAAGCTTTCTTT.

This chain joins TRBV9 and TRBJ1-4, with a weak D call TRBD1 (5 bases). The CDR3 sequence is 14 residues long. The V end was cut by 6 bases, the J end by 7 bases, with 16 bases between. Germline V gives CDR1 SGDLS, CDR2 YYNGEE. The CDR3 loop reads CASNQGGAGEKLFF. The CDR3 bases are TGTGCCAGCAACCAAGGAGGGGCCGGTGAAAAACTGTTTTTT.

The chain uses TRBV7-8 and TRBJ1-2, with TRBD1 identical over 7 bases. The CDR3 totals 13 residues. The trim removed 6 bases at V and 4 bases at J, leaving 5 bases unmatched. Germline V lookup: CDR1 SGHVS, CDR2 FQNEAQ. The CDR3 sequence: CASRRGQSYGYTF. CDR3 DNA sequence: TGTGCCAGCAGGAGGGGGCAAAGCTATGGCTACACCTTC.

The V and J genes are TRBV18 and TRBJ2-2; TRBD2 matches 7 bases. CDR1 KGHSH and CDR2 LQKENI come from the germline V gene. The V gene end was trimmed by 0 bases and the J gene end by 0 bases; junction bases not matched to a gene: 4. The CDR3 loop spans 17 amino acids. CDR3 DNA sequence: TGTGCCAGCTCACCACCGGGGGGGTTGCCGAACACCGGGGAGCTGTTTTTT. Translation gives CASSPPGGLPNTGELFF.

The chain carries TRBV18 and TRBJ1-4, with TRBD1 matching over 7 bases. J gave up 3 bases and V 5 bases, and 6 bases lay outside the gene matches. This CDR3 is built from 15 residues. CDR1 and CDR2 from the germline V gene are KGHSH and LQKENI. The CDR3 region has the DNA TGTGCCAGCTCAGCTACAGGGGTGGCTAATGAAAAACTGTTTTTT. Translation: CASSATGVANEKLFF.

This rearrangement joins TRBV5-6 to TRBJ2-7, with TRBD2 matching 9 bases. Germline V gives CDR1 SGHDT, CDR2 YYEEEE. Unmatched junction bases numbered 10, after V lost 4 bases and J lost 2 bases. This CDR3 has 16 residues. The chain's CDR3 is CASSRPPAGGPYEQYF. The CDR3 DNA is TGTGCCAGCAGCCGACCCCCGGCGGGGGGGCCCTACGAGCAGTACTTC.

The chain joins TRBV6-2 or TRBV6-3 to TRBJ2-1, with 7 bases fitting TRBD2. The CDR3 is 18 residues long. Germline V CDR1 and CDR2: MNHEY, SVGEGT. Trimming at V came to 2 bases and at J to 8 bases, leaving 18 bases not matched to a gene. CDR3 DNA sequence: TGTGCCAGCAGTTACGCTACTGCGGGGGTCCCCTGGTGGGATGAGCAGTTCTTC. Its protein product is CASSYATAGVPWWDEQFF.

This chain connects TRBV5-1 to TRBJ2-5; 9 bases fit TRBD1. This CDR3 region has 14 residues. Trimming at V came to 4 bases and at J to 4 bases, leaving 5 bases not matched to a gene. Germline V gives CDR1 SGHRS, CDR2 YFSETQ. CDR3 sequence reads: CASSQATGGETQYF. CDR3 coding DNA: TGCGCCAGCAGCCAGGCGACAGGGGGAGAGACCCAGTACTTC.

The CDR3 reads CASSQQGLELFF. In nucleotides, the CDR3 is TGTGCCAGCAGCCAACAGGGTTTGGAACTGTTTTTT. The chain couples TRBV3-1 (or the pseudogene TRBV3-2) to TRBJ1-4, with D possibly TRBD1 on 5 matching bases. Germline assignment: CDR1 LGHDT and CDR2 YNNKEL (reference sequence). The V end lost 2 bases, the J end lost 12 bases, and 10 bases lay between the germline ends. This CDR3 contains 12 residues.

CDR3 protein: CASITDSMSAEAFF. The CDR3 DNA reads as TGTGCCAGCATAACGGACAGCATGTCGGCTGAAGCTTTCTTT. The chain combines TRBV2 with TRBJ1-1; D is perhaps TRBD1 (6 bases). Germline-derived CDR1 and CDR2 are SNHLY and FYNNEI. The length of the CDR3 is 14 residues. V dropped 7 bases and J dropped 6 bases, with 18 bases sitting between them.

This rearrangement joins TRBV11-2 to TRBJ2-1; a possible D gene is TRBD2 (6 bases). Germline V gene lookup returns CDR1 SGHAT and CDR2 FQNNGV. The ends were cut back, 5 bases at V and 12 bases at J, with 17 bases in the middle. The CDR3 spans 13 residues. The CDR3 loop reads CASSILRDSRQFF. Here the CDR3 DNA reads TGTGCCAGCAGCATACTCCGGGACTCGAGGCAGTTCTTC.

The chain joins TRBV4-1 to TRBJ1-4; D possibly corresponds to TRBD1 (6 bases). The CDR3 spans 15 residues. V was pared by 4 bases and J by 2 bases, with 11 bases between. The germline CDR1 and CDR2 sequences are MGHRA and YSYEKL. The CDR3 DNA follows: TGCGCCAGCAGCCGCACAGGGCTTACTAATGAAAAACTGTTTTTT. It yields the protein CASSRTGLTNEKLFF.

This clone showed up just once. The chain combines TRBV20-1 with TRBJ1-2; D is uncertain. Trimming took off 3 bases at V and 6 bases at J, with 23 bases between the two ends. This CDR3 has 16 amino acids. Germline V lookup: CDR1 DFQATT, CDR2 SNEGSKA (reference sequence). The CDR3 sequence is CSASTNRGRHNDGYTF. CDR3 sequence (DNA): TGCAGTGCTAGTACAAATAGAGGGAGACATAATGATGGCTACACCTTC.

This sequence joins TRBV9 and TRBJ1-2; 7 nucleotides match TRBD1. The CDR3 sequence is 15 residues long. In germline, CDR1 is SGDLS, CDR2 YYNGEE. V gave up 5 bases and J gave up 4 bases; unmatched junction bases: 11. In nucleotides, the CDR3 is TGTGCCAGCAGAGCCGGAACAGGGGCGGGCTATGGCTACACCTTC. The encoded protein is CASRAGTGAGYGYTF.

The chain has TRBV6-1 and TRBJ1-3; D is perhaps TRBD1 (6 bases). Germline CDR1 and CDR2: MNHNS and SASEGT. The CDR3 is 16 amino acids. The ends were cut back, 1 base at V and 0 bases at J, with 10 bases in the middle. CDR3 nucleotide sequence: TGTGCCAGCAGTGAAGACGGCAGGGGCTCTGGAAACACCATATATTTT. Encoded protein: CASSEDGRGSGNTIYF.

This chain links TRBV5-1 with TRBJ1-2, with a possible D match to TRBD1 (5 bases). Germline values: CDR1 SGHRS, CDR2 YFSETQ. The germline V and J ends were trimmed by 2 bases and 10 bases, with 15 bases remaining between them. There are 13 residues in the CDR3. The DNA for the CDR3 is TGCGCCAGCAGCTTTGGCAGAAAAGGGGACTACACCTTC. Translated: CASSFGRKGDYTF. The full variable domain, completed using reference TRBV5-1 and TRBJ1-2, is KAGVTQTPRYLIKTRGQQVTLSCSPISGHRSVSWYQQTPGQGLQFLFEYFSETQRNKGNFPGRFSGRQFSNSRSEMNVSTLELGDSALYLCASSFGRKGDYTFGSGTRLTVV.

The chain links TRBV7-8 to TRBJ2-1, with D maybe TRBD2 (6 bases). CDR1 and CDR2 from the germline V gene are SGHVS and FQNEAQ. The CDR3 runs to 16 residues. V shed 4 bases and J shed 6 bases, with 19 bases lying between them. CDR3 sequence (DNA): TGTGCCAGCAGCTCCCAGACTAGAGGTCAATCCAATGAGCAGTTCTTC. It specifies CASSSQTRGQSNEQFF. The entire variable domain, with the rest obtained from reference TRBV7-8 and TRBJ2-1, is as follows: GAGVSQSPRYKVAKRGQDVALRCDPISGHVSLFWYQQALGQGPEFLTYFQNEAQLDKSGLPSDRFFAERPEGSVSTLKIQRTQQEDSAVYLCASSSQTRGQSNEQFFGPGTRLTVL.

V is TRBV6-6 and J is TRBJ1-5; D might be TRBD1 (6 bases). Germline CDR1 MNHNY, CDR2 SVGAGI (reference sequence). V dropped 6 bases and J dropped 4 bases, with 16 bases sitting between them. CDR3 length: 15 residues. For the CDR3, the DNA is TGTGCCAGCAGCGGGAGGGGGATGGGTAATCAGCCCCAGCATTTT. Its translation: CASSGRGMGNQPQHF.

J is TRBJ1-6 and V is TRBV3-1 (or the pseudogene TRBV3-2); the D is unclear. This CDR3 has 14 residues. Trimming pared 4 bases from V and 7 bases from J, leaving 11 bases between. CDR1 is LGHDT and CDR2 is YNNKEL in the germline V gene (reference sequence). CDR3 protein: CASSPLRENSPLHF. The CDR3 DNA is TGTGCCAGCAGCCCGCTTAGGGAGAATTCACCCCTCCACTTT.

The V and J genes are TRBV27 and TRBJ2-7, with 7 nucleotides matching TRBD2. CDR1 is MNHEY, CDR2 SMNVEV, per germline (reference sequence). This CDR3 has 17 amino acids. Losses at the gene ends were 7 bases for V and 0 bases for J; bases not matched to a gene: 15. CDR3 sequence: CASTHRGRAGGSYEQYV. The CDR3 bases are TGTGCCAGCACCCATCGGGGGAGGGCCGGTGGCTCCTACGAGCAGTACGTC.

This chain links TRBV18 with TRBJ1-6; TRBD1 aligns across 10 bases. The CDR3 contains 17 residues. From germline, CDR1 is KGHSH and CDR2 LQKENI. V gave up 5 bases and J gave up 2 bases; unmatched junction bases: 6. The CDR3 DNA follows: TGTGCCAGCTCATCATGGACAGGGGGGGCCTATAATTCACCCCTCCACTTT. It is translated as CASSSWTGGAYNSPLHF.

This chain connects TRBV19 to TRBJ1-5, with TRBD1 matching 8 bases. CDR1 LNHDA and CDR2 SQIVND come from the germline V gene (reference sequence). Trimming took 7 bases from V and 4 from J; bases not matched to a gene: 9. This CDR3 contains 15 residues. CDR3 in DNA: TGTGCCAGTACCTCCGGGACAGGACCTAATCAGCCCCAGCATTTT. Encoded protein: CASTSGTGPNQPQHF.

The CDR3 region has the DNA TGTGCCAGTAGTATAATCCCGAGAAATCAGCCCCAGCATTTT. Protein: CASSIIPRNQPQHF. The chain has TRBV19 and TRBJ1-5; D not resolved. CDR3 length: 14 residues. With 2 bases removed from V and 4 bases from J, the gap between germline ends came to 9 bases. Germline V CDR1 and CDR2: LNHDA, SQIVND (reference sequence).

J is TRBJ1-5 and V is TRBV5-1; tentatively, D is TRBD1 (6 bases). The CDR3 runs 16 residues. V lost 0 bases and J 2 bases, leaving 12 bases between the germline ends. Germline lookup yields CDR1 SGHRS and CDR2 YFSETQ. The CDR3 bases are TGCGCCAGCAGCTTGGGTAACAGGGCTGGCAATCAGCCCCAGCATTTT. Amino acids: CASSLGNRAGNQPQHF.